Following are 25 T cell receptor beta chains from one sample sequenced in a study of CD8+CD57+ T cells in acquired aplastic anemia. Genomic DNA served as template for TCR beta VDJ and CDR3 profiling. Via MiXCR, TCRdb re-called the reads, giving one row per CDR3 protein. The sample has about 40,000 distinct CDR3 sequences, under 80% seen once. Individuals selected for sequencing had exhibited CD8+CD57+ cell expansion on flow cytometry. Sequenced material: sorted CD4+, CD8+, or CD8+CD57+ T cells (not recorded which) from PBMCs. These TCRs come from a human donor with aplastic anemia.

In nucleotides, the CDR3 is TGTGCCAGCAGTTACTCGGAAGGGACCAAAAACATTCAGTACTTC. Encoded protein: CASSYSEGTKNIQYF. V and J are TRBV6-6 and TRBJ2-4; D is uncertain. V lost 0 bases to trimming and J lost 2 bases, with 8 bases between them. The CDR3 runs 15 residues. The V gene's germline CDR1 is MNHNY and CDR2 SVGAGI (reference sequence).

J is TRBJ1-1 and V is TRBV2; no reliable D call. The CDR3 sequence is 14 residues long. The germline gives CDR1 SNHLY, CDR2 FYNNEI. Deletions cut 1 base from V and 5 bases from J, with 11 bases between. The CDR3 region has the DNA TGTGCCAGCAGTGAAGTGCTCGTGGGGACTGAAGCTTTCTTT. Amino acid sequence: CASSEVLVGTEAFF.

CDR3 amino acids: CASSSPWEQYF. Written as DNA, the CDR3 is TGTGCCAGCAGCTCCCCTTGGGAGCAGTACTTC. The chain carries TRBV7-8 and TRBJ2-7; D not resolved. V lost 4 bases to trimming and J lost 7 bases, with 8 bases between them. The germline gives CDR1 SGHVS, CDR2 FQNEAQ. The CDR3 is 11 amino acids.

V is TRBV29-1 and J is TRBJ2-2; TRBD1 is a possible D gene (6 bases). The V and J ends lost 3 bases and 4 bases respectively, with 12 bases between them. The CDR3 runs 14 residues. Germline loops: CDR1 SQVTM, CDR2 ANQGSEA. CDR3 DNA sequence: TGCAGCGTTGATTGGGGGCTGGGCACCGGGGAGCTGTTTTTT. It encodes CSVDWGLGTGELFF.

This clonotype was observed a few times. It may be a read error: a sequence one base away is much more abundant. The rearrangement uses TRBV4-1 and TRBJ2-3, with 9 bases matching TRBD1. The CDR3 extends over 15 amino acids. Germline V gene data show CDR1 as MGHRA and CDR2 as YSYEKL. CDR3 nucleotides: TGCGCCGGCAGCCAAGAAGGACAGGGGAGAGATACGCAGTATTTT. Translating it yields CAGSQEGQGRDTQYF.

This clonotype was counted a single time. V is TRBV9 and J is TRBJ2-1, with no clear D. V shed 0 bases and J shed 2 bases, with 9 bases lying between them. The CDR3 is made up of 15 amino acids. Germline V lookup: CDR1 SGDLS, CDR2 YYNGEE. The CDR3 here is CASSVGDATYNEQFF. The CDR3 DNA reads as TGTGCCAGCAGCGTAGGGGATGCAACCTACAATGAGCAGTTCTTC. The whole variable domain, remainder taken from reference TRBV9 and TRBJ2-1, is DSGVTQTPKHLITATGQRVTLRCSPRSGDLSVYWYQQSLDQGLQFLIQYYNGEERAKGNILERFSAQQFPDLHSELNLSSLELGDSALYFCASSVGDATYNEQFFGPGTRLTVL.

This clonotype occurred many times. The V gene is TRBV16, the J gene TRBJ2-1; the D gene is possibly TRBD2 (6 bases). The V gene's germline CDR1 is KGHSY and CDR2 FQNENV. The CDR3 is made up of 14 amino acids. V dropped 2 bases and J dropped 7 bases, with 12 bases sitting between them. CDR3 nucleotide sequence: TGTGCCAGCAGCCAAAACCACCGGGGGAATGAGCAGTTCTTC. It is translated as CASSQNHRGNEQFF.

This clonotype has a handful of counts. The gene calls are TRBV7-9 and TRBJ1-2; D might be TRBD1 (5 bases). The CDR3 is made up of 13 amino acids. V lost 5 bases to trimming and J lost 2 bases, with 9 bases between them. The V gene's germline CDR1 is SEHNR and CDR2 FQNEAQ (reference sequence). For the CDR3, the DNA is TGTGCCAGCAGCCCGGGGCAGAACTATGGCTACACCTTC. Translated, it gives CASSPGQNYGYTF.

This clonotype was seen only a few times. The rearrangement uses TRBV7-2 and TRBJ2-7, with D possibly being TRBD1 (6 bases). Trimming stripped 7 bases from V and 3 bases from J, with 16 bases between. Germline assignment: CDR1 SGHTA and CDR2 FQGNSA. CDR3 size: 14 residues. The chain's CDR3 is CASNFLDSFYEQYF. The DNA for the CDR3 is TGTGCCAGCAATTTTCTGGACAGCTTCTACGAGCAGTACTTC. Filled out from reference TRBV7-2 and TRBJ2-7, the complete variable domain reads GAGVSQSPSNKVTEKGKDVELRCDPISGHTALYWYRQSLGQGLEFLIYFQGNSAPDKSGLPSDRFSAERTGGSVSTLTIQRTQQEDSAVYLCASNFLDSFYEQYFGPGTRLTVT.

The rearrangement joins TRBV2 to TRBJ2-1; 8 bases line up with TRBD1. In germline, CDR1 is SNHLY, CDR2 FYNNEI. V was clipped by 5 bases and J by 8 bases; unmatched bases: 8. The CDR3 spans 14 residues. CDR3 sequence reads: CASSWTGTIDEQFF. CDR3 sequence (DNA): TGTGCCAGCAGTTGGACAGGGACAATTGATGAGCAGTTCTTC.

This clonotype was seen just once. It is likely a read error, because the conserved phenylalanine at the end of the CDR3 is missing. The V and J genes are TRBV7-8 and TRBJ2-5; perhaps TRBD1 as D (5 bases). Germline V gene lookup returns CDR1 SGHVS and CDR2 FQNEAQ. V was shortened by 4 bases and J by 2 bases, with 17 bases between the two germline ends. This CDR3 has 16 amino acids. The CDR3 DNA reads TGTGCCAGCAGCTCGTCTTTCAGGGAACCTCAAGAGACCCAGTACCTC. Protein sequence: CASSSSFREPQETQYL.

J is TRBJ1-2 and V is TRBV24-1, with D maybe TRBD1 (6 bases). Germline V gene lookup returns CDR1 KGHDR and CDR2 SFDVKD. The germline V and J ends were trimmed by 0 bases and 8 bases, with 12 bases remaining between them. The CDR3 length is 14 residues. As DNA, the CDR3 is TGTGCCACCAGTGATTTGTGGCAGGGGTACGGCTACACCTTC. It yields the protein CATSDLWQGYGYTF.

Ten or more counts support this clonotype. The chain employs TRBV11-2 and TRBJ2-5; D possibly corresponds to TRBD2 (7 bases). Trimming stripped 7 bases from V and 5 bases from J, with 17 bases between. The V gene's germline CDR1 is SGHAT and CDR2 FQNNGV. CDR3 length: 14 amino acids. In DNA form, the CDR3 reads TGTGCCAGCAACACCGCGGGGGCCGGGGAGACCCAGTACTTC. Translating gives CASNTAGAGETQYF.

This clonotype has at least ten counts. V usage is TRBV7-9 and J usage is TRBJ2-7; maybe TRBD2 (6 bases). V shed 0 bases and J shed 4 bases, with 16 bases lying between them. The CDR3 runs 16 residues. CDR1 is SEHNR, CDR2 FQNEAQ, per germline (reference sequence). Here the CDR3 DNA reads TGTGCCAGCAGCTTAGCCTGGGGTAGCGGCCGTTACGAGCAGTACTTC. It specifies CASSLAWGSGRYEQYF.

This clonotype has just one count. The chain uses TRBV5-1 and TRBJ1-2; TRBD1 is a possible D gene (5 bases). Germline CDR1 SGHRS, CDR2 YFSETQ. Between the trimmed V and J ends, which lost 0 bases and 5 bases, there was a span of 20 bases. This CDR3 spans 17 amino acids. Written as DNA, the CDR3 is TGCGCCAGCAGCTTGGAGGGGCCGGGACGGACTAGGTATGGCTACACCTTC. Translated, it gives CASSLEGPGRTRYGYTF.

The table lists this clonotype with many counts. This sequence joins TRBV6-5 and TRBJ1-6; 10 bases agree with TRBD1. This CDR3 comprises 15 residues. The junction had 5 bases not matched to a gene; V was cut back by 4 bases and J by 8 bases. Germline V gene data show CDR1 as MNHEY and CDR2 as SVGAGI. The CDR3 here is CASSSGTGDHSPLHF. Here the CDR3 DNA reads TGTGCCAGCAGTTCCGGGACAGGGGATCATTCACCCCTCCACTTT.

The rearrangement links TRBV20-1 to TRBJ2-7, with D unresolved. Trimming took off 2 bases at V and 2 bases at J, with 10 bases between the two ends. The CDR3 sequence is 13 residues long. The germline V gene has CDR1 DFQATT and CDR2 SNEGSKA (reference sequence). The CDR3 DNA reads TGCAGTGCTAGAACAGTGCCAACCTACGAGCAGTACTTC. As protein: CSARTVPTYEQYF.

This chain connects TRBV2 to TRBJ2-7; TRBD2 aligns across 7 bases. Germline-derived CDR1 and CDR2 are SNHLY and FYNNEI. Trimming at V came to 6 bases and at J to 1 base, leaving 3 bases not matched to a gene. This CDR3 has 13 amino acids. The CDR3 coding sequence is TGTGCCAGCAGACGGGGACTATCCTACGAGCAGTACTTC. Amino acids: CASRRGLSYEQYF.

This chain connects TRBV10-3 to TRBJ2-7, with D possibly TRBD2 on 5 matching bases. Germline lookup yields CDR1 ENHRY and CDR2 SYGVKD. CDR3 length: 12 amino acids. Trimming pared 6 bases from V and 5 bases from J, leaving 11 bases between. The CDR3 DNA reads as TGTGCCATCAGGGATCTAGCAGACGAGCAGTACTTC. The encoded protein is CAIRDLADEQYF.

This sequence joins TRBV7-6 and TRBJ1-1; tentatively, D is TRBD1 (5 bases). This CDR3 contains 12 residues. V dropped 1 base and J dropped 11 bases, with 11 bases sitting between them. Germline CDR1 and CDR2: SGHVS and FNYEAQ. CDR3 sequence (DNA): TGTGCCAGCAGCTTAGTGGGGGGGGACGCTTTCTTT. Translation: CASSLVGGDAFF.

The chain links TRBV5-4 to TRBJ1-2; 7 nucleotides agree with TRBD1. The CDR3 has 15 residues. The germline V gene encodes CDR1 SGHNT and CDR2 YYREEE (reference sequence). Losses at the gene ends were 0 bases for V and 7 bases for J; bases not matched to a gene: 9. CDR3 protein: CASSLASGQASGYTF. CDR3 DNA sequence: TGTGCCAGCAGCTTGGCCAGTGGACAGGCAAGTGGCTACACCTTC.

The V gene is TRBV19, the J gene TRBJ2-7; D uncertain. V lost 5 bases and J 2 bases, leaving 13 bases between the germline ends. The germline V gene has CDR1 LNHDA and CDR2 SQIVND (reference sequence). This CDR3 has 14 amino acids. Written as DNA, the CDR3 is TGTGCCAGTAGTCCTTCAGCAATCCCCTACGAGCAGTACTTC. Its protein product is CASSPSAIPYEQYF. The full variable domain, rest sourced from reference TRBV19 and TRBJ2-7, is DGGITQSPKYLFRKEGQNVTLSCEQNLNHDAMYWYRQDPGQGLRLIYYSQIVNDFQKGDIAEGYSVSREKKESFPLTVTSAQKNPTAFYLCASSPSAIPYEQYFGPGTRLTVT.

The CDR3 sequence: CATSRGGDPYEQYF. The CDR3, as DNA: TGTGCCACCAGCAGAGGTGGCGATCCCTACGAGCAGTACTTC. The gene calls are TRBV15 and TRBJ2-7; D gene ambiguous. CDR3 length equals 14 residues. Trimming shortened V by 1 base and J by 2 bases, and 9 bases separated the two germline ends. Germline V lookup: CDR1 LNHNV, CDR2 YYDKDF (reference sequence).

The chain joins TRBV20-1 to TRBJ2-1; perhaps D is TRBD1 or TRBD2 (7 bases each). There are 15 residues in the CDR3. Trimming pared 5 bases from V and 2 bases from J, leaving 16 bases between. Germline V gives CDR1 DFQATT, CDR2 SNEGSKA (reference sequence). CDR3 protein: CSAPRAGGAYNEQFF. CDR3 nucleotide sequence: TGCAGTGCTCCACGCGCAGGGGGGGCCTACAATGAGCAGTTCTTC.

The chain couples TRBV20-1 to TRBJ2-2, with TRBD2 matching 12 bases. CDR1 and CDR2 (germline): DFQATT, SNEGSKA (reference sequence). V gave up 6 bases and J gave up 0 bases; unmatched junction bases: 8. CDR3 length equals 17 residues. Here the CDR3 DNA reads TGCAGTGCCGCGCGACTAGCGGGGGTACCGAACACCGGGGAGCTGTTTTTT. Its translation is CSAARLAGVPNTGELFF.